This TCR beta chain was observed in a study of blood T cell repertoires in COVID-19. In the study overall: COVID-19 samples from acute and convalescent phases originated in the United States, Italy and Spain. Nucleic acid was either cDNA or gDNA, and it came from T cells, B-cell-depleted T cells, or PBMCs.

V trimming: 1 base; J trimming: 5 bases; junction bases outside the gene matches: 9. Germline-derived CDR1 and CDR2 are SGHTA and FQGNSA. This CDR3 is 17 amino acids long. Source study methods: Amplification from reference gene primers served as the basis for estimated nucleated cell counts. Sequencing was performed with immunoSEQ multiplex PCR; in TCRdb, only in-frame clones are kept and a portion is missing. The V and J calls and the clone size are those of that table, but D and trimming were determined from the DNA. The data hold 150,000 to 200,000 clones, with roughly nine tenths observed a single time.

The receptor comes from a man in his 70s with active or convalescent COVID-19. The chain links TRBV7-2 to TRBJ1-1; TRBD1 matches 11 bases. Source material: peripheral blood. The CDR3 DNA reads TGTGCCAGCAGCTTAGTGGCGGACAGGGGGCGCGTTACTGAAGCTTTCTTT. Its translation is CASSLVADRGRVTEAFF.